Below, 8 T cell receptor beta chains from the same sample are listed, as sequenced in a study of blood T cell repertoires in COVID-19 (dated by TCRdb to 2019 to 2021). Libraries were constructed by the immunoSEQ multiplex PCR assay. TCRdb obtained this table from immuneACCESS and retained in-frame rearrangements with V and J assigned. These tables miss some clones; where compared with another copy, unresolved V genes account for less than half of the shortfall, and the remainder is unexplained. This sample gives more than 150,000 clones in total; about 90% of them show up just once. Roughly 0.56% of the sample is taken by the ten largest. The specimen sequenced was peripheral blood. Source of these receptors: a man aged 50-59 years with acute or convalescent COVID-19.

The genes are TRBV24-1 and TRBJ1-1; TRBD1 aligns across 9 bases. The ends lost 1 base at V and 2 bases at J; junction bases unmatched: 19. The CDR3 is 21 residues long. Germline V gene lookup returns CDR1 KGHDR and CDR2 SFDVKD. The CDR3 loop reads CATSDFGRDRAPGGFNTEAFF. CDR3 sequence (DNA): TGTGCCACCAGTGATTTTGGTCGGGACAGGGCCCCTGGGGGATTTAACACTGAAGCTTTCTTT.

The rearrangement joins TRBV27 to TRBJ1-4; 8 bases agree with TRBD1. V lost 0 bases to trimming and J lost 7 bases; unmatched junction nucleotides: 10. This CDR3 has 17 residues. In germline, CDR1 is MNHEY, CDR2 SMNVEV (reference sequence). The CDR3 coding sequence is TGTGCCAGCAGTTTATCGCGGGACAGGCTTAGTGGTGAAAAACTGTTTTTT. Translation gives CASSLSRDRLSGEKLFF.

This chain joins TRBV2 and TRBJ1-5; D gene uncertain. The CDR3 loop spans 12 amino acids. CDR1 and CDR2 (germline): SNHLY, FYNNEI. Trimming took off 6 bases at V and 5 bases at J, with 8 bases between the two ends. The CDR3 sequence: CASRALDQPQHF. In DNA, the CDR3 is TGTGCCAGCAGGGCCTTGGATCAGCCCCAGCATTTT.

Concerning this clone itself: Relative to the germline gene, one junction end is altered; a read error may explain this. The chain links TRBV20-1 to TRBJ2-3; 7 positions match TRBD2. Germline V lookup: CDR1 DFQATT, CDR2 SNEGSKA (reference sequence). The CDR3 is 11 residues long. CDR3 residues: CSARAGLAQYF. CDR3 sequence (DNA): TGCAGTGCGAGAGCGGGGTTGGCGCAGTATTTT.

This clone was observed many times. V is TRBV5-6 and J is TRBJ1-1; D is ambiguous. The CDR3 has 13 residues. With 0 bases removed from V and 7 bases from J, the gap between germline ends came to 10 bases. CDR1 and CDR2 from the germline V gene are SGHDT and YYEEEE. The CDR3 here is CASSLVVADEAFF. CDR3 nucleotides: TGTGCCAGCAGCTTGGTGGTGGCAGATGAAGCTTTCTTT. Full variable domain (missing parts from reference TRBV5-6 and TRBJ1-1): DAGVTQSPTHLIKTRGQQVTLRCSPKSGHDTVSWYQQALGQGPQFIFQYYEEEERQRGNFPDRFSGHQFPNYSSELNVNALLLGDSALYLCASSLVVADEAFFGQGTRLTVV.

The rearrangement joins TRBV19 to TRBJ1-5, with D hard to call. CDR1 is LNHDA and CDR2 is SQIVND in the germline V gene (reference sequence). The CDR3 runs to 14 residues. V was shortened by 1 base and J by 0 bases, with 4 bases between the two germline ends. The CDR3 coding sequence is TGTGCCAGTAGTATAGGTTATAGCAATCAGCCCCAGCATTTT. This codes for CASSIGYSNQPQHF.

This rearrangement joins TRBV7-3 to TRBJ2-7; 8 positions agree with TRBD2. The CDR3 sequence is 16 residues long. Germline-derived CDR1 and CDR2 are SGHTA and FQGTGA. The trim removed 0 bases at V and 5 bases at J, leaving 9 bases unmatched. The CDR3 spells CASSLTVGGRNHEQYF. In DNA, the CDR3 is TGTGCCAGCAGCTTAACAGTGGGCGGGAGGAACCACGAGCAGTACTTC.

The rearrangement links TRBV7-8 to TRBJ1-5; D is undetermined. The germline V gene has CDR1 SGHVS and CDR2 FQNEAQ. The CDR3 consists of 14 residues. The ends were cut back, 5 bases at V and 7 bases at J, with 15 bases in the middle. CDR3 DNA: TGTGCCAGCAGCCCCCAAAGTGTTGGCCAGCCCCAGCATTTT. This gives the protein CASSPQSVGQPQHF.